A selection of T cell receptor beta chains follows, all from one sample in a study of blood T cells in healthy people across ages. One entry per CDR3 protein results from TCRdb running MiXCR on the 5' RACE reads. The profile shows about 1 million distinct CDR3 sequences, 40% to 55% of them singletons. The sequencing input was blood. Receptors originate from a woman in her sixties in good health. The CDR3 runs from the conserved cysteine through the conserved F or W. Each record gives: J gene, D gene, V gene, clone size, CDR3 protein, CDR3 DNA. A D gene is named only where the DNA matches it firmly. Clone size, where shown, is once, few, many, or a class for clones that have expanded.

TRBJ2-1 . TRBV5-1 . CASSPRGPEGFF TGCGCCAGCAGTCCCCGGGGGCCTGAGGGGTTCTTC
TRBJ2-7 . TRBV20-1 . CSTGGGHEQYF TGCAGTACCGGAGGGGGCCACGAGCAGTACTTC
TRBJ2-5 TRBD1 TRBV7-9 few CASSLGDRGLQETQYF TGTGCCAGCAGCTTAGGCGACAGGGGCCTCCAAGAGACCCAGTACTTC
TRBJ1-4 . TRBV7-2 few CASSLDPLGEKLFF TGTGCCAGCAGCTTAGACCCACTGGGTGAAAAACTGTTTTTT
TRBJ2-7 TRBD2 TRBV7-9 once CASSLAPGLAAYEQYF TGTGCCAGCAGCTTAGCGCCAGGACTAGCGGCCTACGAGCAGTACTTC
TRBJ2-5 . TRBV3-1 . CASSLGERETQYF TGCGCCAGCAGCTTGGGTGAGAGAGAGACCCAGTACTTC
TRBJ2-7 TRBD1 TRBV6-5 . CASSYSPGTGVTYEQYF TGTGCCAGCAGTTACTCCCCCGGGACAGGGGTCACCTACGAGCAGTACTTC
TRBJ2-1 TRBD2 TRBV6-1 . CASSPLTGTSGRAYNEQFF TGTGCCAGCAGTCCCTTGACCGGGACTAGCGGGAGGGCCTACAATGAGCAGTTCTTC
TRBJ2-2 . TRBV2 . CASSEVGPTGELFF TGTGCCAGCAGTGAAGTGGGGCCGACCGGGGAGCTGTTTTTT
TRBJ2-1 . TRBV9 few CASSVVAGAGNEQFF TGTGCCAGCAGCGTAGTGGCGGGGGCTGGGAATGAGCAGTTCTTC
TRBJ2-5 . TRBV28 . CASSDPGLETQYF TGTGCCAGCAGTGATCCTGGGTTGGAGACCCAGTACTTC
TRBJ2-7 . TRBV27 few CATGSQGSYEQYF TGTGCCACCGGATCGCAGGGATCCTACGAGCAGTACTTC
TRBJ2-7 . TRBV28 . CASSALLGQTYEQYF TGTGCCAGCAGTGCCCTCTTGGGACAAACCTACGAGCAGTACTTC
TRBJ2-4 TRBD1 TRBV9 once CASSVEQGVGEQYF TGTGCCAGCAGCGTAGAACAGGGGGTCGGGGAGCAGTACTTC
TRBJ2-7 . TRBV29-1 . CSVGMRNAYEQYF TGCAGCGTTGGGATGCGGAATGCCTACGAGCAGTACTTC
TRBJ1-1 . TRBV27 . CASSLWAGLNTEAFF TGTGCCAGCAGTTTGTGGGCGGGGCTGAACACTGAAGCTTTCTTT
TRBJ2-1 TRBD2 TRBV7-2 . CASSLPPLAGRHEQFF TGTGCCAGCAGCTTACCCCCACTAGCGGGAAGGCATGAGCAGTTCTTC
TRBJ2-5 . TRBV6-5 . CASSNVGEDPRETQYF TGTGCCAGCAGTAACGTGGGAGAGGATCCCAGGGAGACCCAGTACTTC
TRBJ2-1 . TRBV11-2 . CASSLNPNEQFF TGTGCCAGCAGCTTAAACCCTAATGAGCAGTTCTTC
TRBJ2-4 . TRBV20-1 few CSARGRGGLLAKNIQYF TGCAGTGCTAGAGGCAGGGGTGGCCTTTTGGCCAAAAACATTCAGTACTTC
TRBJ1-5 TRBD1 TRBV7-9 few CASSLAPRGRRSNQPQHF TGTGCCAGCAGCTTAGCGCCCAGGGGGCGGAGGAGCAATCAGCCCCAGCATTTT
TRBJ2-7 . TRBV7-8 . CASSPLHGAKTYEQYF TGTGCCAGCAGCCCCCTCCATGGGGCAAAGACCTACGAGCAGTACTTC
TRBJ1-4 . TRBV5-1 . CASRKTDEKLFF TGCGCCAGCAGGAAAACAGATGAAAAACTGTTTTTT
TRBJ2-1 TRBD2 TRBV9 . CASSVDTSAYNEQFF TGTGCCAGCAGCGTAGACACTAGCGCCTACAATGAGCAGTTCTTC